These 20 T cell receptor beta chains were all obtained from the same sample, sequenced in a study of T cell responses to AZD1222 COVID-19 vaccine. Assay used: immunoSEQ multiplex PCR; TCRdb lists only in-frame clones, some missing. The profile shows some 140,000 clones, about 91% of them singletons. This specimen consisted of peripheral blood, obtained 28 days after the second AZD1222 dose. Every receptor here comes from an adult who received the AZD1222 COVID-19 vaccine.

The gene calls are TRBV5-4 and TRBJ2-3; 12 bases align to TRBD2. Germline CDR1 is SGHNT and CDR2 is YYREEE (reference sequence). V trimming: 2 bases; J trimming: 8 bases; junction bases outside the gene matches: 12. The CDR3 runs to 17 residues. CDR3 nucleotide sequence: TGTGCCAGCAGCTTCCCGGGTACTAGCGGGGGGACGGGTACGCAGTATTTT. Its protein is CASSFPGTSGGTGTQYF.

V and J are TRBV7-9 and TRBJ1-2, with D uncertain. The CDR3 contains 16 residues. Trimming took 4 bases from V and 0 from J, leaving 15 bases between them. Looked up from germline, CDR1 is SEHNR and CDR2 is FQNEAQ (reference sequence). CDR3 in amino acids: CASSSREALSNYGYTF. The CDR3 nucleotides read TGTGCCAGCAGCTCACGGGAGGCACTCTCTAACTATGGCTACACCTTC.

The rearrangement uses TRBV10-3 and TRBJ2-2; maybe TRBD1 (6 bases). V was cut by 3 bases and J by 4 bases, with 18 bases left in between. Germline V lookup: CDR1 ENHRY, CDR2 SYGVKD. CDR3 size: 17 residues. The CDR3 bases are TGTGCCATCAGTGACGGGTTACAGGGATTGGGCACCGGGGAGCTGTTTTTT. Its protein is CAISDGLQGLGTGELFF.

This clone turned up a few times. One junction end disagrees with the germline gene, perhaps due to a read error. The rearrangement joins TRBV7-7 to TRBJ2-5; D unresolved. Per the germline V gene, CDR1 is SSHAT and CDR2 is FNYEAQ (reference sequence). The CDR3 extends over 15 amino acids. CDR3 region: CASSPNPWAEETQYF. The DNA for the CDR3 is TGTGCTAGCAGCCCAAACCCATGGGCAGAAGAGACCCAGTACTTC.

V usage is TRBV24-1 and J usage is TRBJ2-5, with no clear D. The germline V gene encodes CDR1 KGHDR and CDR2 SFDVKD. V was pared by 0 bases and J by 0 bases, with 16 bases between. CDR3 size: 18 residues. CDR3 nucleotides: TGTGCCACCAGTGATTTGGGGCCCTCCACAGATTACCAAGAGACCCAGTACTTC. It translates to CATSDLGPSTDYQETQYF.

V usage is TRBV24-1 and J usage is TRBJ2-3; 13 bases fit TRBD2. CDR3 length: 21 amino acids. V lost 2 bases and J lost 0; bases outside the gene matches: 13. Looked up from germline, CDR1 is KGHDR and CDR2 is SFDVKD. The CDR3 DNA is TGTGCCACCAGTGATTCCGGGACTAGCGGGGTCTCGGCCCTTAGCACAGATACGCAGTATTTT. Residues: CATSDSGTSGVSALSTDTQYF.

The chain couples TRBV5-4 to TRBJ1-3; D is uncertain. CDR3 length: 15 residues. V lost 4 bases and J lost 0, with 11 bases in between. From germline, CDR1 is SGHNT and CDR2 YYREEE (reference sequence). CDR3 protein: CASSPGLYSGNTIYF. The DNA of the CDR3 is TGTGCCAGCAGCCCAGGACTGTACTCTGGAAACACCATATATTTT.

The CDR3 reads CARAEPGTGGEETQYF. In nucleotides, the CDR3 is TGTGCCAGGGCCGAACCCGGGACAGGGGGGGAGGAGACCCAGTACTTC. The chain is built from TRBV27 and TRBJ2-5, with 11 bases identical to TRBD1. Trimming cost V 9 bases and J 5 bases; bases outside gene matches: 14. CDR1 and CDR2 from the germline V gene are MNHEY and SMNVEV (reference sequence). The CDR3 has 16 amino acids.

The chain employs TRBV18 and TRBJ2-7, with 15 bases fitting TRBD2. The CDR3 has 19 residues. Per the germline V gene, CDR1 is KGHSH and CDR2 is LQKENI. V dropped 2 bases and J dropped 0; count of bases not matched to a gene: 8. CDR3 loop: CASSPGGLAGGPSSYEQYF. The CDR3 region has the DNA TGTGCCAGCTCACCAGGGGGACTAGCGGGGGGACCCAGCTCCTACGAGCAGTACTTC.

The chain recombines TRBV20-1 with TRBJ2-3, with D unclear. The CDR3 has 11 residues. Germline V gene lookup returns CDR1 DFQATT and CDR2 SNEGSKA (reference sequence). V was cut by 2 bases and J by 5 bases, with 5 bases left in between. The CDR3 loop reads CSARRGDTQYF. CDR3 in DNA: TGCAGTGCTAGACGAGGAGATACGCAGTATTTT.

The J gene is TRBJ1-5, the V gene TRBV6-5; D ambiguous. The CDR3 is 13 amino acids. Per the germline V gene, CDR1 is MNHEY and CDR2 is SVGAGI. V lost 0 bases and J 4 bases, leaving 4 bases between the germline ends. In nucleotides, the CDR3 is TGTGCCAGCAGTTACTCCGCTAATCAGCCCCAGCATTTT. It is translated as CASSYSANQPQHF.

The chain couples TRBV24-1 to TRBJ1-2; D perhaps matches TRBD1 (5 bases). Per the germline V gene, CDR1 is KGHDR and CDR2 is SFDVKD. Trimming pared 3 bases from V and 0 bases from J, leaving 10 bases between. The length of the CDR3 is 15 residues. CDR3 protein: CATSDGGVANYGYTF. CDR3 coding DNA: TGTGCCACCAGTGATGGAGGGGTAGCTAACTATGGCTACACCTTC.

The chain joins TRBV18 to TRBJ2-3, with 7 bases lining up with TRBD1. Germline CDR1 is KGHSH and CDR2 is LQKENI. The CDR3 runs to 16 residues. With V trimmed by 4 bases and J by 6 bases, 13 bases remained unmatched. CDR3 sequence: CASSRRGQSLGDTQYF. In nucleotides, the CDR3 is TGTGCCAGCTCACGCCGGGGACAGTCTTTGGGGGATACGCAGTATTTT.

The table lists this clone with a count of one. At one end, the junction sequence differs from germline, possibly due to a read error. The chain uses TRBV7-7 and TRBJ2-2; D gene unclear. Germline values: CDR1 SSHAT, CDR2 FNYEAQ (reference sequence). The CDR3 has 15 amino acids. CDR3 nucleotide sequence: TGTGCTAGCAGCTTAAACAGACCCGACACCGGGGAGCTGTTTTTT. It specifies CASSLNRPDTGELFF.

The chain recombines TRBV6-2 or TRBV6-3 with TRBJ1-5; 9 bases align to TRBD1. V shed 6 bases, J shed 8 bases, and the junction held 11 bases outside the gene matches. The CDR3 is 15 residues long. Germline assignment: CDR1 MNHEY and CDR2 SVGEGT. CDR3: CASSPRDRVSEPQHF. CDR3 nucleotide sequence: TGTGCCAGCAGCCCCCGGGACAGGGTTTCCGAGCCCCAGCATTTT.

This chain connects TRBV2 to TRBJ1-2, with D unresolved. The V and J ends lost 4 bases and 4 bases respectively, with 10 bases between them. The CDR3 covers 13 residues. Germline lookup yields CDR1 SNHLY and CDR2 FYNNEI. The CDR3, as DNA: TGTGCCAGCAGTGTGTCGGGGATCTATGGCTACACCTTC. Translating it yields CASSVSGIYGYTF.

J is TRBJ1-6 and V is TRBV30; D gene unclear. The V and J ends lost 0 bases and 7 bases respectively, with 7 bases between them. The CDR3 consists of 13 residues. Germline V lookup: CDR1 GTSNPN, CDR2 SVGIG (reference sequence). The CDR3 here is CAWSVQSNSPLHF. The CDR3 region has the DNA TGTGCCTGGAGTGTACAGAGCAATTCACCCCTCCACTTT.

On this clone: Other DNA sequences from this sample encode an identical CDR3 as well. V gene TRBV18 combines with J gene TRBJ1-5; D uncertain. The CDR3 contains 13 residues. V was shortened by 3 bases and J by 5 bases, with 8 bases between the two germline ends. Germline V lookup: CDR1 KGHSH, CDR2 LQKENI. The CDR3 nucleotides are TGTGCCAGCTCACCGGGGAGGGATCAGCCCCAGCATTTT. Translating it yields CASSPGRDQPQHF.

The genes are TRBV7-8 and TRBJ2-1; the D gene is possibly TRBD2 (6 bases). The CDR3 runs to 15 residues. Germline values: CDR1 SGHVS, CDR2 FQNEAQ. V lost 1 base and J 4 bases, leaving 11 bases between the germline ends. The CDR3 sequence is CASSLVGGAYNEQFF. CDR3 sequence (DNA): TGTGCCAGCAGCTTAGTAGGCGGGGCGTACAATGAGCAGTTCTTC.

CDR3 protein: CASSKGRGMGSNTEAFF. CDR3 nucleotides: TGTGCCAGCTCAAAGGGCCGGGGAATGGGGTCGAACACTGAAGCTTTCTTT. This chain links TRBV18 with TRBJ1-1; D remains unclear. The CDR3 spans 17 residues. CDR1 and CDR2 (germline): KGHSH, LQKENI. V was clipped by 5 bases and J by 1 base, with 20 bases between them.